The 21 T cell receptor beta chains below were found in one sample sequenced in a study of control samples from healthy donors and cancer patients. Profiled with immunoSEQ multiplex PCR; TCRdb holds only in-frame clones, not every one. The table records fewer than 100,000 clones, nearly 90% of them present only once. Sequencing input: blood. The receptors derive from a woman aged 45-65 years in good health.

The CDR3 loop reads CASSLGTGETEAFF. In DNA, the CDR3 is TGTGCCAGCAGCTTAGGGACAGGGGAAACTGAAGCTTTCTTT. The V and J genes are TRBV11-2 and TRBJ1-1, with TRBD1 matching 9 bases. The CDR3 contains 14 residues. Germline V gene lookup returns CDR1 SGHAT and CDR2 FQNNGV. V was clipped by 1 base and J by 5 bases; unmatched bases: 2.

The V and J genes are TRBV6-4 and TRBJ1-4; TRBD1 aligns across 7 bases. This CDR3 has 18 residues. Germline CDR1 and CDR2: MRHNA and SNTAGT. Trimming took 6 bases from V and 0 from J; bases not matched to a gene: 13. DNA for the CDR3: TGTGCCAGCAGAGGAAGAGGGACAGCCATACCAACTAATGAAAAACTGTTTTTT. Translation: CASRGRGTAIPTNEKLFF.

This clone came up a few times. At one end, the junction sequence differs from germline, possibly due to a read error. The chain combines TRBV2 with TRBJ1-1, with TRBD1 matching 9 bases. Germline V gene lookup returns CDR1 SNHLY and CDR2 FYNNEI. The CDR3 spans 14 residues. For the CDR3, the DNA is TGTGCCACCAGTCGGGACAGGGTGGGCACTGAAGCTTTCTTT. Residues: CATSRDRVGTEAFF.

The J gene is TRBJ1-1, the V gene TRBV6-5; D gene uncertain. CDR1 is MNHEY and CDR2 is SVGAGI in the germline V gene. The CDR3 extends over 13 amino acids. V was trimmed by 7 bases and J by 1 base, leaving 10 bases between them. This chain's CDR3 is CASTSDTNTEAFF. The CDR3 nucleotides are TGTGCCAGCACCTCCGATACGAACACTGAAGCTTTCTTT.

The gene calls are TRBV4-1 and TRBJ1-4; D is perhaps TRBD1 (6 bases). The CDR3 sequence is 16 residues long. Germline V CDR1 and CDR2: MGHRA, YSYEKL. V dropped 0 bases and J dropped 6 bases, with 14 bases sitting between them. CDR3 sequence: CASSQDADSGDEKLFF. Here the CDR3 DNA reads TGCGCCAGCAGCCAAGACGCGGACAGTGGGGATGAAAAACTGTTTTTT.

The CDR3 nucleotides read TGTGCCAGCAGCCATCGATCTCTGGGGGATGAAGCTTTCTTT. Translating gives CASSHRSLGDEAFF. This rearrangement joins TRBV3-1 (or the pseudogene TRBV3-2) to TRBJ1-1, with D perhaps matching TRBD1 (5 bases). V gave up 3 bases and J gave up 7 bases, with 15 bases separating them. The CDR3 covers 14 residues. CDR1 LGHDT and CDR2 YNNKEL come from the germline V gene (reference sequence).

The chain uses TRBV2 and TRBJ1-2, with D possibly being TRBD1 (5 bases). V lost 9 bases and J 2 bases, leaving 13 bases between the germline ends. The germline CDR1 and CDR2 sequences are SNHLY and FYNNEI. The CDR3 has 13 residues. The CDR3 DNA reads TGTGCCAGGGGACGGGGGGGAAACTATGGCTACACCTTC. This gives the protein CARGRGGNYGYTF. The whole variable domain, remainder taken from reference TRBV2 and TRBJ1-2, is EPEVTQTPSHQVTQMGQEVILRCVPISNHLYFYWYRQILGQKVEFLVSFYNNEISEKSEIFDDQFSVERPDGSNFTLKIRSTKLEDSAMYFCARGRGGNYGYTFGSGTRLTVV.

This chain connects TRBV25-1 to TRBJ1-6; the D is unclear. Looked up from germline, CDR1 is MGHDK and CDR2 is SYGVNS. V shed 3 bases and J shed 6 bases, with 9 bases lying between them. There are 14 residues in the CDR3. The CDR3 DNA reads as TGTGCCAGCAGTGATTGGAGCATTAATTCACCCCTCCACTTT. It yields the protein CASSDWSINSPLHF.

The chain has TRBV3-1 (or the pseudogene TRBV3-2) and TRBJ2-7; unclear D gene. Trimming removed 4 bases at V and 7 bases at J, with 11 bases between. Germline V lookup: CDR1 LGHDT, CDR2 YNNKEL (reference sequence). The CDR3 contains 12 residues. CDR3: CASSPSSWEQYF. The DNA for the CDR3 is TGTGCCAGCAGCCCTTCCTCGTGGGAGCAGTACTTC.

The chain links TRBV5-1 to TRBJ2-7, with D unresolved. The V end was cut by 1 base, the J end by 0 bases, with 5 bases between. Per the germline V gene, CDR1 is SGHRS and CDR2 is YFSETQ. There are 13 residues in the CDR3. The CDR3 bases are TGCGCCAGCAGCTTGTCCACCTCCTACGAGCAGTACTTC. The encoded protein is CASSLSTSYEQYF.

The chain links TRBV6-6 to TRBJ1-2; D is perhaps TRBD1 (6 bases). Germline CDR1 MNHNY, CDR2 SVGAGI (reference sequence). Trimming cost V 7 bases and J 2 bases, with 11 bases left between them. This CDR3 contains 13 residues. The CDR3 DNA is TGTGCCAGCACCGAGCAGGGGAACTATGGCTACACCTTC. Amino acids: CASTEQGNYGYTF.

This chain connects TRBV10-2 to TRBJ1-2; unclear D gene. The ends were cut back, 3 bases at V and 3 bases at J, with 8 bases in the middle. Looked up from germline, CDR1 is WSHSY and CDR2 is SAAADI. The CDR3 sequence is 13 residues long. CDR3 region: CASSDLGDYGYTF. The DNA of the CDR3 is TGCGCCAGCAGTGATTTAGGAGACTATGGCTACACCTTC.

The J gene is TRBJ1-2, the V gene TRBV9; 8 bases agree with TRBD1. V dropped 3 bases and J dropped 6; count of bases not matched to a gene: 13. CDR1 and CDR2 (germline): SGDLS, YYNGEE. The CDR3 spans 16 residues. CDR3 nucleotides: TGTGCCAGCAGCGCAACCTCCCGCGGACAGGGTGATGGCTACACCTTC. Protein: CASSATSRGQGDGYTF.

This clone was counted between two and nine times. The chain has TRBV30 and TRBJ1-5; TRBD1 is a possible D gene (5 bases). Germline V gene sequence: CDR1 GTSNPN, CDR2 SVGIG (reference sequence). CDR3 length: 13 amino acids. V lost 1 base and J lost 1, with 5 bases in between. CDR3 sequence reads: CAWSGDSNQPQHF. CDR3 nucleotide sequence: TGTGCCTGGAGTGGGGACAGCAATCAGCCCCAGCATTTT.

The rearrangement joins TRBV2 to TRBJ1-1, with D unclear. This CDR3 has 13 residues. With 4 bases removed from V and 2 bases from J, the gap between germline ends came to 8 bases. Looked up from germline, CDR1 is SNHLY and CDR2 is FYNNEI. In DNA form, the CDR3 reads TGTGCCAGCAGTGTGGAGAAAAACACTGAAGCTTTCTTT. Its translation: CASSVEKNTEAFF.

This sequence joins TRBV4-1 and TRBJ1-3; no clear D gene. Trimming shortened V by 1 base and J by 0 bases, and 10 bases separated the two germline ends. This CDR3 comprises 16 residues. Germline V gives CDR1 MGHRA, CDR2 YSYEKL. The chain's CDR3 is CASSQGHRFSGNTIYF. The CDR3 nucleotides are TGCGCCAGCAGCCAAGGCCACCGCTTCTCTGGAAACACCATATATTTT.

This clone was seen a handful of times. The genes are TRBV4-1 and TRBJ1-1, with D hard to call. Trimming stripped 3 bases from V and 5 bases from J, with 16 bases between. The CDR3 has 15 amino acids. Germline-derived CDR1 and CDR2 are MGHRA and YSYEKL. The CDR3 reads CASSHAEVGETEAFF. The CDR3 DNA reads TGCGCCAGCAGCCACGCGGAAGTAGGAGAAACTGAAGCTTTCTTT.

The chain combines TRBV20-1 with TRBJ1-2; 9 bases are a match to TRBD1. J lost 8 bases, V lost 3 bases, and 7 bases had no gene match. Germline values: CDR1 DFQATT, CDR2 SNEGSKA (reference sequence). This CDR3 has 13 amino acids. DNA for the CDR3: TGCAGTGCTAGTATGGGGACAGGGTCGGGCTACACCTTC. This sequence encodes CSASMGTGSGYTF.

This rearrangement joins TRBV5-1 to TRBJ1-3, with unresolved D. In germline, CDR1 is SGHRS, CDR2 YFSETQ. The CDR3 length is 11 residues. The germline V and J ends were trimmed by 2 bases and 4 bases, with 1 base remaining between them. The CDR3 DNA follows: TGCGCCAGCAGCTTCGGAAACACCATATATTTT. Encoded protein: CASSFGNTIYF.

This chain links TRBV6-6 with TRBJ1-1; D is possibly TRBD1 (5 bases). The V gene's germline CDR1 is MNHNY and CDR2 SVGAGI (reference sequence). The germline V and J ends were trimmed by 6 bases and 0 bases, with 11 bases remaining between them. This CDR3 comprises 14 residues. The chain's CDR3 is CASRYGGMNTEAFF. CDR3 nucleotides: TGTGCCAGCAGGTACGGGGGGATGAACACTGAAGCTTTCTTT.

The chain has TRBV18 and TRBJ1-6; weak D call: TRBD1 (6 bases). The CDR3 is 15 amino acids. Trimming removed 4 bases from V and 7 bases from J, with 14 bases in between. Germline V lookup: CDR1 KGHSH, CDR2 LQKENI. The CDR3 DNA follows: TGTGCCAGCTCACAAGACAGGATTCAGAATTCACCCCTCCACTTT. Its protein product is CASSQDRIQNSPLHF. The full variable domain, rest sourced from reference TRBV18 and TRBJ1-6, is NAGVMQNPRHLVRRRGQEARLRCSPMKGHSHVYWYRQLPEEGLKFMVYLQKENIIDESGMPKERFSAEFPKEGPSILRIQQVVRGDSAAYFCASSQDRIQNSPLHFGNGTRLTVT.